Following are 2 T cell receptor beta chains from one sample sequenced in a study of blood T cells in healthy people across ages. A sample-barcoded 5' primer and a J-beta primer mix were used in a second PCR of about 7 to 12 cycles. TCRdb reprocessed the 5' RACE reads via MiXCR and lists one record per CDR3 protein. The sample contains around 870,000 distinct CDR3 sequences, more than 25% of which appear only once. The sample taken for sequencing was blood. The receptor source for this set is a woman older than 75 in good health.

The sample holds a few counts of this clonotype. The chain links TRBV6-6 to TRBJ1-1; D call uncertain. Trimming stripped 5 bases from V and 6 bases from J, with 13 bases between. This CDR3 comprises 13 residues. Germline lookup yields CDR1 MNHNY and CDR2 SVGAGI (reference sequence). CDR3 coding DNA: TGTGCCAGCAGTCCCCTTTGGGAGTCTGAAGCTTTCTTT. Encoded protein: CASSPLWESEAFF.

The chain has TRBV9 and TRBJ2-5, with a tentative D call TRBD1 (6 bases). Germline values: CDR1 SGDLS, CDR2 YYNGEE. With 10 bases removed from V and 2 bases from J, the gap between germline ends came to 12 bases. The CDR3 has 12 amino acids. CDR3 in DNA: TGTGCCGGTAGCAGGGGACAAGAGACCCAGTACTTC. This sequence encodes CAGSRGQETQYF.